This T cell receptor (beta chain) was identified during a study of OX40 agonist ivuxolimab in advanced cancers. Whole-study context: Given to patients was ivuxolimab, an agonistic anti-OX40 (CD134) antibody. A mean age of around 63 years, range roughly 20 to 80, was recorded, and 80% to 90% were male. Overall study results and limits: In general, CD8+ T cells held more expanded clones than CD4+ did, on average. CD4+ and CD8+ blood T cells expanded clonally by week 6 at 0.1 to 3.0 mg/kg.

CDR3 length equals 14 residues. The V end lost 6 bases, the J end lost 0 bases, and 11 bases lay between the germline ends. Germline CDR1 and CDR2: LNHDA and SQIVND (reference sequence). Generated by immunoSEQ multiplex PCR, the TCRdb table keeps only in-frame clones and is missing some. The sample gives approximately 44,000 clones, approximately 86% of which show up once; over 0.35% is in the top ten. About this clone: Its antigen is unknown.

V and J are TRBV19 and TRBJ1-2; D is uncertain. The origin of this receptor is an adult with an advanced solid tumor such as melanoma, head and neck, liver or kidney cancer. The source was CD4+ or CD8+ T cells sorted from blood, collected in a trial of the OX40 agonist ivuxolimab. DNA of the CDR3: TGTGCCAGTAGGACGCCGACTGCTAACTATGGCTACACCTTC. The encoded protein is CASRTPTANYGYTF.